This T cell receptor (beta chain) was identified in a study of T cell changes during pregnancy in multiple sclerosis. Measured with immunoSEQ multiplex PCR; TCRdb has only the in-frame clones, and not every one. Of over 30,000 clones in the sample, 90% to 95% were seen once. This CDR3 is 14 amino acids long. Germline V lookup: CDR1 LNHDA, CDR2 SQIVND (reference sequence). V was shortened by 3 bases and J by 2 bases, with 10 bases between the two germline ends. This sequence originates from a female donor with multiple sclerosis, enrolled in a pregnancy study. The sequencing here drew on CD4+ T cells from peripheral blood mononuclear cells, taken after pregnancy. The genes are TRBV19 and TRBJ1-1; D remains unclear. The CDR3 reads CASSILGVNTEAFF. As DNA, the CDR3 is TGTGCCAGTAGTATCCTCGGGGTAAACACTGAAGCTTTCTTT.